This T cell receptor (beta chain) comes out of a study of radiation and T cells in renal cell carcinoma. Study-level results: Baseline intratumoral clonotype presence is unknown without pretreatment biopsies.

Produced via immunoSEQ multiplex PCR; TCRdb's table is partial and in-frame only. The repertoire holds roughly 150,000 clones, 80% to 90% seen once, with about an eighth in the top ten. Time point of the sample: blood 2 weeks post-SBRT. The sample's treatment: 15 Gy SBRT to primary tumor, nephrectomy 4 weeks later. V lost 0 bases and J lost 2, with 14 bases in between. The CDR3 contains 16 residues. Germline V gene sequence: CDR1 SGHRS, CDR2 YFSETQ. A word on this clone: Its antigen is not known.

The J gene is TRBJ2-5, the V gene TRBV5-1, with D possibly being TRBD1 or TRBD2 (5 bases each). Material: blood, obtained from a patient whose treatment included radiotherapy and nephrectomy. This clonotype was obtained from a woman aged 45-59 years with renal cell carcinoma. The CDR3 spells CASSLAGPGSQETQYF. The CDR3 bases are TGCGCCAGCAGCTTGGCCGGGCCAGGGAGTCAAGAGACCCAGTACTTC.